This T cell receptor (beta chain) was captured by sequencing in a study of blood T cell repertoires in COVID-19. Study in general: Acute-phase and convalescent COVID-19 samples originated in the United States, Italy and Spain. The analysed material was cDNA or gDNA that came from T cells, B-cell-depleted T cells, or PBMCs.

Per germline, CDR1 SNHLY and CDR2 FYNNEI. Trimming cost V 4 bases and J 1 base, with 11 bases left between them. The CDR3 runs to 14 residues. Authors' methods: Amplification with reference gene primers provided the estimates of nucleated cell counts. The repertoire was sequenced with immunoSEQ multiplex PCR; TCRdb's copy has only in-frame clones and lacks some. V and J calls and clone size are as listed in that table; D and trimming were resolved from the DNA. The sample yields fewer than 300,000 clones, more than 75% seen once. Material for sequencing was peripheral blood. The chain carries TRBV2 and TRBJ2-7, with D possibly matching TRBD1 (5 bases). The receptor was isolated from a woman aged 40 to 55 who had recovered from COVID-19. CDR3 sequence: CASSVEQASYEQYF. Written as DNA, the CDR3 is TGTGCCAGCAGTGTGGAACAGGCGTCCTACGAGCAGTACTTC.